The 11 T cell receptor beta chains in this list originate from one sample, sequenced in a study of T cells in Graves' hyperthyroidism and ophthalmopathy (dated by TCRdb to between 2019 and 2020). Preparation of the library involved multiplex PCR. These reads were obtained on an Illumina HiSeq 2000. Amplification of TCR beta CDR3 regions was carried out from RNA transcripts. The TCR CDR3 was subjected to a first round of RT-PCR using the HTBI primer set and the Qiagen OneStep RT-PCR kit. The public reads were reprocessed in TCRdb via fastp at Q25 and MiXCR, keeping in-frame beta chains. Each record represents a unique CDR3 protein, reported with the most common genes and DNA among its rows. This sample holds about 590,000 distinct CDR3 sequences; approximately 14% were observed only once. The ten largest account for around 6.6% of the sample. The sequenced material came from blood. These receptors came from a woman in her twenties or thirties with Graves' hyperthyroidism.

This clonotype occurred many times. J is TRBJ2-1 and V is TRBV20-1, with D perhaps matching TRBD2 (5 bases). CDR3 size: 13 residues. V was cut by 6 bases and J by 9 bases, with 18 bases left in between. The V gene's germline CDR1 is DFQATT and CDR2 SNEGSKA (reference sequence). The CDR3 sequence is CSAQTVGEGEQFF. The CDR3 DNA follows: TGCAGTGCCCAGACGGTGGGAGAAGGTGAGCAGTTCTTC.

The chain joins TRBV7-9 to TRBJ2-3, with D maybe TRBD2 (7 bases). Per germline, CDR1 SEHNR and CDR2 FQNEAQ (reference sequence). The CDR3 sequence is 19 residues long. Trimming took off 2 bases at V and 0 bases at J, with 21 bases between the two ends. CDR3 coding DNA: TGTGCCAGCAGCTTAATTGAGCGGGACAACCGCGCTAGCACAGATACGCAGTATTTT. Translated: CASSLIERDNRASTDTQYF.

This clonotype was picked up a small number of times. The V gene is TRBV9, the J gene TRBJ2-2; D not resolved. The germline V gene encodes CDR1 SGDLS and CDR2 YYNGEE. CDR3 length: 13 residues. V was cut by 1 base and J by 7 bases, with 8 bases left in between. CDR3 residues: CASSVTSGGELFF. The CDR3 coding sequence is TGTGCCAGCAGCGTAACATCGGGCGGGGAGCTGTTTTTT.

Many counts were recorded for this clonotype. The chain links TRBV5-1 to TRBJ1-1; D is possibly TRBD1 (5 bases). V gave up 4 bases and J gave up 1 base, with 17 bases separating them. The CDR3 is 16 amino acids. Germline assignment: CDR1 SGHRS and CDR2 YFSETQ. The CDR3 region is CASSPQDPRANTEAFF. DNA for the CDR3: TGCGCCAGCAGCCCCCAAGATCCCAGGGCGAACACTGAAGCTTTCTTT.

This clonotype was detected a few times. The chain is built from TRBV25-1 and TRBJ2-7; D tentatively fits TRBD1 or TRBD2 (5 bases each). CDR3 size: 12 residues. V was cut by 8 bases and J by 5 bases, with 13 bases left in between. Germline V gives CDR1 MGHDK, CDR2 SYGVNS. DNA for the CDR3: TGTGCCAGCGGGAGCAGGGTTGACGAGCAGTACTTC. It yields the protein CASGSRVDEQYF.

This clonotype was observed at least ten times. The chain combines TRBV2 with TRBJ1-1, with no clear D. Germline CDR1 SNHLY, CDR2 FYNNEI. The CDR3 has 13 amino acids. Trimming took 3 bases from V and 1 from J, leaving 6 bases between them. The CDR3 protein is CASSDFSNTEAFF. CDR3 nucleotides: TGTGCCAGCAGTGATTTTTCGAACACTGAAGCTTTCTTT. Full variable domain (remainder filled in from reference TRBV2 and TRBJ1-1): EPEVTQTPSHQVTQMGQEVILRCVPISNHLYFYWYRQILGQKVEFLVSFYNNEISEKSEIFDDQFSVERPDGSNFTLKIRSTKLEDSAMYFCASSDFSNTEAFFGQGTRLTVV.

This clonotype was observed many times. V is TRBV30 and J is TRBJ2-1, with TRBD2 matching over 8 bases. The CDR3 contains 15 residues. Unmatched junction bases numbered 7, after V lost 3 bases and J lost 3 bases. Germline V gene lookup returns CDR1 GTSNPN and CDR2 SVGIG (reference sequence). The CDR3 loop reads CAWRGAGGLYNEQFF. The CDR3 DNA follows: TGTGCCTGGAGGGGCGCGGGAGGACTCTACAATGAGCAGTTCTTC.

This clonotype appeared a few times. The J gene is TRBJ2-7, the V gene TRBV27; D is possibly TRBD2 (5 bases). Trimming left V 8 bases short and J 3 bases short, with 23 bases between. Looked up from germline, CDR1 is MNHEY and CDR2 is SMNVEV (reference sequence). The CDR3 consists of 16 residues. This CDR3 is CASARAHPRASYEQYF. The CDR3 DNA sequence: TGTGCCAGCGCTCGGGCCCATCCGCGGGCGAGCTACGAGCAGTACTTC.

Points on this clonotype: An end of the junction does not agree with germline; a read error may underlie this. The chain carries TRBV11-2 and TRBJ2-7; 14 bases are a match to TRBD2. The length of the CDR3 is 12 residues. The germline V gene has CDR1 SGHAT and CDR2 FQNNGV. This CDR3 is CASSLAGTSGSF. CDR3 DNA: TGTGCCAGCAGCTTAGCCGGGACTAGCGGGAGCTTC. Full variable domain (outside the CDR3, taken from reference TRBV11-2 and TRBJ2-7): EAGVAQSPRYKIIEKRQSVAFWCNPISGHATLYWYQQILGQGPKLLIQFQNNGVVDDSQLPKDRFSAERLKGVDSTLKIQPAKLEDSAVYLCASSLAGTSGSFGPGTRLTVT.

Comments on this clonotype: This may arise from a read error, as a much more abundant clone is one base away. The rearrangement uses TRBV18 and TRBJ2-5; a possible D gene is TRBD1 (5 bases). The CDR3 spans 12 residues. Germline values: CDR1 KGHSH, CDR2 LQKENI. The CDR3 nucleotides are TGTGTCAGCTCACCAGGGCCGGAGACCCAGTACTTC. Protein sequence: CVSSPGPETQYF. Using reference TRBV18 and TRBJ2-5 for the parts outside the CDR3, the full variable domain is NAGVMQNPRHLVRRRGQEARLRCSPMKGHSHVYWYRQLPEEGLKFMVYLQKENIIDESGMPKERFSAEFPKEGPSILRIQQVVRGDSAAYFCVSSPGPETQYFGPGTRLLVL.

CDR3 nucleotides: TGTGCCAGCAGCCCCGAAGGGGTTCGGGAGACCCAGTACTTC. Translated: CASSPEGVRETQYF. The chain has TRBV5-4 and TRBJ2-5, with a possible D match to TRBD1 (5 bases). CDR1 and CDR2 from the germline V gene are SGHNT and YYREEE (reference sequence). Trimming removed 4 bases at V and 5 bases at J, with 15 bases between. The CDR3 sequence is 14 residues long.